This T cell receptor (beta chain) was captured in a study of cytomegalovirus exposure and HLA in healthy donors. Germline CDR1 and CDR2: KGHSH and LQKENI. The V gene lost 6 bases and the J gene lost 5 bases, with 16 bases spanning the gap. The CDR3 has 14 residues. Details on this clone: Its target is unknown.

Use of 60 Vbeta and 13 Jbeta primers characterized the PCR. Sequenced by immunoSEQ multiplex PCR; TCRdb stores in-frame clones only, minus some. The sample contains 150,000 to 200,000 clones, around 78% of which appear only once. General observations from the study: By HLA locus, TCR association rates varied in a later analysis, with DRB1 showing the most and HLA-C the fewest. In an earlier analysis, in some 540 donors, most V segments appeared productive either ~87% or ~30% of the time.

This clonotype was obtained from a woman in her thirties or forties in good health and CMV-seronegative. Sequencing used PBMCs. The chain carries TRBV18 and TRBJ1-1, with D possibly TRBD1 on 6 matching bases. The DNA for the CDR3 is TGTGCCAGCTCCGCGGACCAGGGGATAACTGAAGCTTTCTTT. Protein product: CASSADQGITEAFF.